This is a list of T cell receptor beta chains from one sample in a study of T-cell reconstitution after alpha-beta-depleted transplantation in children. TCRdb analysed the PCR reads with MiXCR anew, one entry per CDR3 protein. The table shows some 640,000 distinct CDR3 sequences, with 16% occurring only once. The input for sequencing was PBMCs from the stem cell graft donor, taken from the stem cell graft. All receptors come from a human donor who donated a stem cell graft to a child with acute myeloid leukemia. The CDR3 runs from the conserved cysteine through the conserved F or W. Fields, in order: clone size, CDR3 length, J gene, V gene, D gene, CDR3 DNA, CDR3 protein. D genes are given only for firm matches. Clone size is given for some rows only: seen once, a few or many times, or a class if the clone is expanded.

many,15,TRBJ1-6,TRBV6-1,TRBD1,TGTGCCACCAGGAGAGGGGGCAACTATAATTCACCCCTCCACTTT,CATRRGGNYNSPLHF
many,13,TRBJ1-1,TRBV20-1,-,TGCAGTGCGAACGGCGCCATGAACACTGAAGCTTTCTTT,CSANGAMNTEAFF
-,12,TRBJ1-2,TRBV2,-,TGTGCCAGAACTAGGGACGACGGTGGCTACACCTTC,CARTRDDGGYTF
few,13,TRBJ2-7,TRBV5-1,-,TGCGCCAGCAGCTACAAGACAGGAGTCGAGCAGTACTTC,CASSYKTGVEQYF
-,14,TRBJ2-3,TRBV25-1,-,TGTGCCAGCAGTCGGCAGGGAGGAACAGATACGCAGTATTTT,CASSRQGGTDTQYF
many,14,TRBJ2-6,TRBV7-2,-,TGTGCCAGCAGCCCCTCAGGCGGGGCCAACGTCCTGACTTTC,CASSPSGGANVLTF
-,15,TRBJ2-4,TRBV5-1,-,TGCGCCAGCAGCTTGTCTGGGGGAACCAAAAACATTCAGTACTTC,CASSLSGGTKNIQYF
few,11,TRBJ1-3,TRBV20-1,-,TGCAGTGCGAACATAGGAAACACCATATATTTT,CSANIGNTIYF
many,14,TRBJ2-1,TRBV7-2,-,TGTGCCAGCAGCTTACGGGGCTGGGACAATGAGCAGTTCTTC,CASSLRGWDNEQFF
many,19,TRBJ2-1,TRBV15,TRBD2,TGTGCCACCAGCAGAGATCCCGAGAGCGGGGGAAGCTCCTACAATGAGCAGTTCTTC,CATSRDPESGGSSYNEQFF
many,13,TRBJ2-7,TRBV10-3,TRBD1,TGTGCCACCGGCGGGACAGGGGGAAACGAGCAGTACTTC,CATGGTGGNEQYF
-,17,TRBJ2-2,TRBV5-6,TRBD1,TGTGCCAGCAGCTTCACCCCCGGGACAGCGAACACCGGGGAGCTGTTTTTT,CASSFTPGTANTGELFF
many,15,TRBJ2-7,TRBV5-5,TRBD1,TGTGCCAGCAGCTTGTTCTTGGACAGGGGCTTTGAGCAGTACTTC,CASSLFLDRGFEQYF
-,15,TRBJ1-3,TRBV10-3,-,TGTGCCATCGAGGACGGAACCCTCTCTGGAAACACCATATATTTT,CAIEDGTLSGNTIYF
few,15,TRBJ1-6,TRBV29-1,TRBD1,TGCAGCGTTTCAGAGGGACAGAGCCGTAATTCACCCCTCCACTTT,CSVSEGQSRNSPLHF
-,12,TRBJ1-2,TRBV28,TRBD1,TGTGCCATTGGACAGGGCAGGAATGGCTACACCTTC,CAIGQGRNGYTF
-,13,TRBJ2-5,TRBV13,TRBD1,TGTGCCAGCAGAGACAGGGTCCAGGAGACCCAGTACTTC,CASRDRVQETQYF
once,17,TRBJ1-1,TRBV11-1,-,TGTGCCAGCAGCCACACTCCGGGACGGTCCATGAACACTGAAGCTTTCTTT,CASSHTPGRSMNTEAFF
few,15,TRBJ1-2,TRBV7-9,-,TGTGCCAGCAGCTTAGGCGGAACACCATCTGATGGCTACACCTTC,CASSLGGTPSDGYTF
few,15,TRBJ2-7,TRBV5-1,TRBD1,TGCGCCAGCAGCTTGCTACAGGGGGCAAGCTACGAGCAGTACTTC,CASSLLQGASYEQYF
many,15,TRBJ1-5,TRBV20-1,-,TGCAGTGCTCTAGGAGGCCAGTGGGGCAATCAGCCCCAGCATTTT,CSALGGQWGNQPQHF
many,13,TRBJ2-3,TRBV20-1,-,TGCAGTGCTAGACGCATGGACACAGATACGCAGTATTTT,CSARRMDTDTQYF
many,13,TRBJ2-2,TRBV7-3,-,TGTGCCAGCAGTCCATCAGGGGCCGGGGAGCTGTTTTTT,CASSPSGAGELFF
many,13,TRBJ1-1,TRBV25-1,-,TGTGCCAGCAGTAGGGGGGTGAACACTGAAGCTTTCTTT,CASSRGVNTEAFF
many,11,TRBJ1-2,TRBV20-1,-,TGCAGTGCTAGAAGGAGCTATGGCTACACCTTC,CSARRSYGYTF
-,16,TRBJ2-3,TRBV9,-,TGTGCCAGCAGCGTAGGGACAGTCTCTAGCACAGATACGCAGTATTTT,CASSVGTVSSTDTQYF
few,12,TRBJ2-7,TRBV30,-,TGTGCCTGGGTCAGGGAGGTTGACGAGCAGTACTTC,CAWVREVDEQYF
few,16,TRBJ1-4,TRBV6-1,-,TGTGCCAGCAGACCTCGTGGCCCGTATACTTTGGGAAAACTGTTTTTT,CASRPRGPYTLGKLFF
-,14,TRBJ2-7,TRBV9,TRBD1,TGTGCCAGCAGCCACAGGGGGGACGCCTACGAGCAGTACTTC,CASSHRGDAYEQYF
-,15,TRBJ2-3,TRBV12-5,-,TGTGCTAGTGGTTTGGTACAGGGTCCCACAGATACGCAGTATTTT,CASGLVQGPTDTQYF
many,12,TRBJ2-1,TRBV10-3,-,TGTGCCATCAGGGGGACAATTGATGAGCAGTTCTTC,CAIRGTIDEQFF
-,16,TRBJ1-2,TRBV5-1,-,TGCGCCAGCACCAGACGCGGAACAGCAGGCGGCTATGGCTACACCTTC,CASTRRGTAGGYGYTF
-,15,TRBJ1-3,TRBV6-1,TRBD1,TGTGCCAGCACCCCCGGGACAGGGGCTGGAAACACCATATATTTT,CASTPGTGAGNTIYF
-,13,TRBJ2-6,TRBV29-1,-,TGCAGCGTTGGGGCGGATGGGGCCAACGTCCTGACTTTC,CSVGADGANVLTF
-,16,TRBJ2-1,TRBV7-2,TRBD2,TGTGCCAGCAGCTTAGCTAGCGGGGGGCCCTCCAATGAGCAGTTCTTC,CASSLASGGPSNEQFF
many,14,TRBJ2-7,TRBV10-3,TRBD1,TGTGCCATCAGTGAGGGACAGGCGTTTTACGAGCAGTACTTC,CAISEGQAFYEQYF
-,12,TRBJ2-7,TRBV7-2,-,TGTGCCAGCAGCTTATATGGAGGGTCCCGGTACTTC,CASSLYGGSRYF
many,13,TRBJ1-2,TRBV6-2/TRBV6-3,-,TGTGCCAGCAGTGTCCAGGGACACTATGGCTACACCTTC,CASSVQGHYGYTF
many,13,TRBJ1-1,TRBV29-1,-,TGCAGCGTTTTAACAGGGAAAGGCACTGAAGCTTTCTTT,CSVLTGKGTEAFF
few,16,TRBJ2-7,TRBV7-2,TRBD2,TGTGCCAGCAGCTTCGAACCCTCCGGACTAGCGTACGAGCAGTACTTC,CASSFEPSGLAYEQYF
few,16,TRBJ2-2,TRBV20-1,-,TGCAGTGCTCCGCCCCAGGGGCGAGCCTTCACCGGGGAGCTGTTTTTT,CSAPPQGRAFTGELFF
many,15,TRBJ1-4,TRBV20-1,-,TGCAGTGCTAGAGCGGAGGGAGGCACTAATGAAAAACTGTTTTTT,CSARAEGGTNEKLFF
-,19,TRBJ2-1,TRBV20-1,-,TGCAGTGCTAGAGGTCCATGGGGCAGGGGGGTAGGGTCCTACAATGAGCAGTTCTTC,CSARGPWGRGVGSYNEQFF
-,13,TRBJ2-5,TRBV7-2,TRBD1,TGTGCCAGCAGCTACGACAGGGTCGAGACCCAGTACTTC,CASSYDRVETQYF
many,15,TRBJ2-2,TRBV6-5,-,TGTGCCAGCAGTCTCCGGGACACAAACACCGGGGAGCTGTTTTTT,CASSLRDTNTGELFF
few,15,TRBJ2-2,TRBV20-1,TRBD2,TGCAGTGCTAGTAGAGCGGGACTTAACACCGGGGAGCTGTTTTTT,CSASRAGLNTGELFF
few,11,TRBJ2-1,TRBV14,-,TGTGCCAGCAGCAAAGGGGGAGAGCAGTTCTTC,CASSKGGEQFF
-,17,TRBJ2-1,TRBV7-2,TRBD2,TGTGCCAGCAGCTTAGTGTGGGGGGGTAGGTCCTACAATGAGCAGTTCTTC,CASSLVWGGRSYNEQFF
-,14,TRBJ1-1,TRBV15,-,TGTGCCACCAGCAGAGAGCGGCCCTACACTGAAGCTTTCTTT,CATSRERPYTEAFF
few,14,TRBJ1-1,TRBV4-1,-,TGCGCCAGCAGCCTGGACATAAAGAACACTGAAGCTTTCTTT,CASSLDIKNTEAFF
-,15,TRBJ2-7,TRBV10-2,TRBD2,TGCGCCAGCAGTGATTGGGAGGGGCTCTCCTACGAGCAGTACTTC,CASSDWEGLSYEQYF
-,14,TRBJ2-2,TRBV7-9,-,TGTGCCAGCAGCTGGGTAGATGTCACCGGGGAGCTGTTTTTT,CASSWVDVTGELFF
-,13,TRBJ1-2,TRBV12-3/TRBV12-4,TRBD1,TGTGCCAGCATATCGACAGGGGTTGAGGGCTACACCTTC,CASISTGVEGYTF
-,15,TRBJ2-1,TRBV20-1,TRBD2,TGCAGTGCTGGGGGGACTAGCGGGGCCTACAATGAGCAGTTCTTC,CSAGGTSGAYNEQFF
many,13,TRBJ2-3,TRBV29-1,TRBD2,TGCAGCCTTAGCGGGGGCAGCACAGATACGCAGTATTTT,CSLSGGSTDTQYF
few,16,TRBJ2-2,TRBV7-2,-,TGTGCCAGCAGCTTACAGGGGAGTAGGGACACCGGGGAGCTGTTTTTT,CASSLQGSRDTGELFF
-,11,TRBJ1-1,TRBV7-9,-,TGTGCCAGCAGCTGGCGGCTTGAAGCTTTCTTT,CASSWRLEAFF